A single TCR beta chain is shown here with its context. This sample was included in a study of shared clonotypes between healthy human individuals. Per the germline V gene, CDR1 is MNHEY and CDR2 is SMNVEV (reference sequence). CDR3 length: 15 residues. J was trimmed by 2 bases and V by 5 bases; bases with no gene match: 7. Clones were read by immunoSEQ multiplex PCR, and TCRdb kept only the in-frame ones, dropping some. The data hold just over 2,000,000 clones, with 85% to 95% observed a single time. Material: naive CD4+ T cells sorted from blood. Subset: CD45RA+ positively selected. The J gene is TRBJ2-7, the V gene TRBV27; 9 bases fit TRBD2. The TCR sequence derives from a man aged 18 to 29 in good health. This CDR3 is CASSSAGGSAYEQYF. The DNA of the CDR3 is TGTGCCAGCAGTAGCGCGGGGGGGTCAGCCTACGAGCAGTACTTC.